Listed below are T cell receptor beta chains from one sample, sequenced in a study of shared T cell receptors in the human thymus. Assay used: immunoSEQ multiplex PCR; TCRdb lists only in-frame clones, some missing. Among 640,000 or so clones listed, roughly 86% were seen once. The same specimen was also included in a second study, on human thymus T cells.

The sample consisted of thymocytes. Receptors were obtained from a boy under two years old with a congenital heart defect. Both conserved end residues are trimmed from each CDR3.

J gene | V gene | CDR3 protein
TRBJ2-7 | TRBV7-2 | ASNHRGTGDLYEQY
TRBJ1-2 | TRBV9 | ASSYSGNRNYGYT
TRBJ2-3 | TRBV2 | ASSETSTQPSTDTQY
TRBJ2-7 | TRBV11-2 | ASSFTSGRDEQY
TRBJ1-1 | TRBV7-6 | ASSSGGNTEAF
TRBJ2-3 | TRBV5-1 | ASSTPGDQRTDTQY
TRBJ2-7 | TRBV6-1 | ASSGERTGGEQY
TRBJ2-1 | TRBV2 | ATLTGGPDEQF
TRBJ1-4 | TRBV19 | ASTPTNRGGDEKLF
TRBJ1-5 | TRBV10-2 | ASSEWTGQSNQPQH
TRBJ1-5 | TRBV29-1 | SVVGQGNDQPQH
TRBJ1-1 | TRBV4-1 | ASSQDVKRRMNTEAF
TRBJ2-7 | TRBV11-2 | ASSFRSGKVSNEQY
TRBJ2-1 | TRBV5-1 | ASRDPAGLPGLAGVNQINNEQF
TRBJ2-5 | TRBV7-3 | ASSPGTSGDFQETQY
TRBJ2-3 | TRBV5-6 | ASSCKREIGTDTQY